Sequencing of this TCR beta chain was carried out in a study of patients and donors after allogeneic stem cell transplantation. TCRdb fed the RT-PCR reads into MiXCR, producing one record per CDR3 protein. The sample consists of 200,000 to 250,000 distinct CDR3 sequences, 11% to 15% of them appearing once. This clonotype appeared many times. This CDR3 is built from 11 residues. The V gene's germline CDR1 is LNHDA and CDR2 SQIVND (reference sequence). V lost 5 bases and J lost 6, with 6 bases in between. The sequence came from a human donor who was either an allogeneic HSCT recipient or a stem cell or donor lymphocyte infusion donor (not recorded which). It is not recorded whose cells these are; they may come from a transplant donor. The rearrangement joins TRBV19 to TRBJ2-3; D is ambiguous. Material for sequencing was blood, either unsorted or a sorted T cell fraction (not recorded which). CDR3 residues: CASSHVDTQYF. DNA of the CDR3: TGTGCCAGTAGTCACGTGGATACGCAGTATTTT.